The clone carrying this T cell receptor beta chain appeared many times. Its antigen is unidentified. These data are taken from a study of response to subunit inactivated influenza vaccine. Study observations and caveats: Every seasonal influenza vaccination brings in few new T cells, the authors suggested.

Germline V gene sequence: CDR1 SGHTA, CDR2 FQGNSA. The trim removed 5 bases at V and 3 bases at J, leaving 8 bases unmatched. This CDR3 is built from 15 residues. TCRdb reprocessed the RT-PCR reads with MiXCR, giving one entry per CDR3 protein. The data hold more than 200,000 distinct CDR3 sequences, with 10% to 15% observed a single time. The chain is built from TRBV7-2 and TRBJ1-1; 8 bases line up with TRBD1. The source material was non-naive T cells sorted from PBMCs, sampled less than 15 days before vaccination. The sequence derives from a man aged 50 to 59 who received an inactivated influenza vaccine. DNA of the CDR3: TGTGCCAGCAGCGGAGTCAGGGGGCAGTACACTGAAGCTTTCTTT. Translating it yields CASSGVRGQYTEAFF. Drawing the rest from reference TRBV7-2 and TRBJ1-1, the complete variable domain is GAGVSQSPSNKVTEKGKDVELRCDPISGHTALYWYRQSLGQGLEFLIYFQGNSAPDKSGLPSDRFSAERTGGSVSTLTIQRTQQEDSAVYLCASSGVRGQYTEAFFGQGTRLTVV.